These 16 T cell receptor beta chains were all obtained from the same sample, sequenced in a study of Ad26.COV2.S vaccination and SARS-CoV-2 variants. Sequencing used immunoSEQ multiplex PCR; TCRdb keeps in-frame clones, though not all of them. The repertoire holds hundreds of thousands of clones, with around nine tenths as singletons. The treatment: roughly 20 received Ad26.COV2.S at low or high dose, single or two shots; roughly five received placebo; per-sample allocation not given. Each sample was drawn 63 days after the first injection (of vaccine or placebo). The source was peripheral blood, collected in a trial of Ad26.COV2.S vaccine versus placebo. The source of these receptors is a person between 18 and 65 years old who received the Ad26.COV2.S COVID-19 vaccine or a placebo.

The rearrangement uses TRBV19 and TRBJ2-7; D uncertain. The CDR3 is 14 amino acids. The germline V and J ends were trimmed by 3 bases and 2 bases, with 11 bases remaining between them. CDR1 is LNHDA, CDR2 SQIVND, per germline (reference sequence). The CDR3 region is CASSIGGRTYEQYF. The CDR3 nucleotides are TGTGCCAGTAGTATCGGCGGCCGTACCTACGAGCAGTACTTC.

The genes are TRBV11-2 and TRBJ2-1; 10 positions match TRBD1. Per germline, CDR1 SGHAT and CDR2 FQNNGV. The CDR3 totals 15 residues. V was clipped by 5 bases and J by 4 bases; unmatched bases: 5. The CDR3 here is CASSLGTGAYNEQFF. CDR3 nucleotide sequence: TGTGCCAGCAGCCTCGGGACAGGGGCTTACAATGAGCAGTTCTTC. Filled out from reference TRBV11-2 and TRBJ2-1, the complete variable domain reads EAGVAQSPRYKIIEKRQSVAFWCNPISGHATLYWYQQILGQGPKLLIQFQNNGVVDDSQLPKDRFSAERLKGVDSTLKIQPAKLEDSAVYLCASSLGTGAYNEQFFGPGTRLTVL.

This rearrangement joins TRBV7-9 to TRBJ2-5; TRBD1 matches 8 bases. CDR3 size: 15 residues. CDR1 SEHNR and CDR2 FQNEAQ come from the germline V gene (reference sequence). V gave up 5 bases and J gave up 4 bases; unmatched junction bases: 9. The CDR3 region has the DNA TGTGCCAGCAGCACAGACCCGGACAGGGCAGAGACCCAGTACTTC. Translated: CASSTDPDRAETQYF.

The rearrangement links TRBV27 to TRBJ1-6, with 7 bases aligning to TRBD1. With V trimmed by 5 bases and J by 7 bases, 8 bases remained unmatched. Germline CDR1 is MNHEY and CDR2 is SMNVEV (reference sequence). CDR3 length: 15 amino acids. The CDR3 is CASSTYRGLNSPLHF. The CDR3 DNA reads TGTGCCAGCAGTACGTACAGGGGATTAAATTCACCCCTCCACTTT.

This clone was picked up one time. The V call is TRBV18, the J call TRBJ2-5, with a weak D call TRBD2 (5 bases). Germline loops: CDR1 KGHSH, CDR2 LQKENI. The CDR3 has 13 amino acids. Trimming took 3 bases from V and 5 from J, leaving 10 bases between them. The CDR3 spells CASSPLGLETQYF. For the CDR3, the DNA is TGTGCCAGCTCACCCCTAGGACTGGAGACCCAGTACTTC.

This rearrangement joins TRBV28 to TRBJ1-3; TRBD1 might be the D (6 bases). The CDR3 sequence is 14 residues long. V was cut by 5 bases and J by 2 bases, with 10 bases left in between. CDR1 is MDHEN, CDR2 SYDVKM, per germline. The CDR3 sequence is CASSVPGAGNTIYF. CDR3 coding DNA: TGTGCCAGCAGTGTCCCAGGGGCTGGAAACACCATATATTTT.

This chain links TRBV5-1 with TRBJ2-1, with 7 bases aligning to TRBD2. The CDR3 runs 15 residues. The trim removed 0 bases at V and 4 bases at J, leaving 4 bases unmatched. Per germline, CDR1 SGHRS and CDR2 YFSETQ. The CDR3 DNA reads as TGCGCCAGCAGCTTGGCGGGAGGAGAATACAATGAGCAGTTCTTC. Protein product: CASSLAGGEYNEQFF.

The chain employs TRBV6-5 and TRBJ2-5; a possible D gene is TRBD1 (5 bases). The CDR3 contains 15 residues. Trimming removed 2 bases at V and 4 bases at J, with 14 bases between. Per germline, CDR1 MNHEY and CDR2 SVGAGI. In nucleotides, the CDR3 is TGTGCCAGCAGTTACGTCAGGACCCAGGGAGAGACCCAGTACTTC. Translated: CASSYVRTQGETQYF.

The chain is built from TRBV29-1 and TRBJ2-7; D remains unclear. The V end lost 4 bases, the J end lost 0 bases, and 13 bases lay between the germline ends. This CDR3 is built from 14 residues. Per germline, CDR1 SQVTM and CDR2 ANQGSEA. CDR3 in amino acids: CSVGVSTASYEQYF. DNA of the CDR3: TGCAGCGTTGGAGTTTCGACGGCCTCCTACGAGCAGTACTTC.

This rearrangement joins TRBV6-5 to TRBJ2-7; a possible D gene is TRBD2 (6 bases). Between the trimmed V and J ends, which lost 2 bases and 7 bases, there was a span of 21 bases. Germline assignment: CDR1 MNHEY and CDR2 SVGAGI. This CDR3 has 16 residues. The CDR3 DNA follows: TGTGCCAGCAGTTACGGCGGCTGGGGGGAGTCCTTTGAGCAGTACTTC. Translated, it gives CASSYGGWGESFEQYF.

The genes are TRBV6-2 or TRBV6-3 and TRBJ2-1; a weak D match, TRBD1 (6 bases). The CDR3 extends over 16 amino acids. V lost 6 bases and J 3 bases, leaving 18 bases between the germline ends. Germline CDR1 MNHEY, CDR2 SVGEGT. The chain's CDR3 is CASSLLGTSFYNEQFF. DNA for the CDR3: TGTGCCAGCAGCCTACTTGGGACAAGTTTCTACAATGAGCAGTTCTTC.

This rearrangement joins TRBV2 to TRBJ1-2, with D possibly matching TRBD1 (6 bases). V was clipped by 6 bases and J by 0 bases, with 17 bases between them. CDR1 and CDR2 from the germline V gene are SNHLY and FYNNEI. The CDR3 is 16 residues long. In nucleotides, the CDR3 is TGTGCCAGCAGCCGGGAATCGGACAGAGCTAACTATGGCTACACCTTC. Translation gives CASSRESDRANYGYTF.

As DNA, the CDR3 is TGTGCCAGCAGCAGACAGGGGGCAGCAACTAATGAAAAACTGTTTTTT. Protein: CASSRQGAATNEKLFF. The J gene is TRBJ1-4, the V gene TRBV28, with TRBD1 matching 10 bases. The junction had 4 bases not matched to a gene; V was cut back by 6 bases and J by 0 bases. Per the germline V gene, CDR1 is MDHEN and CDR2 is SYDVKM. The CDR3 is made up of 16 amino acids.

The J gene is TRBJ2-7, the V gene TRBV7-6; possible D gene TRBD1, 6 bases. This CDR3 contains 16 residues. In germline, CDR1 is SGHVS, CDR2 FNYEAQ. V dropped 5 bases and J dropped 0 bases, with 17 bases sitting between them. Here the CDR3 DNA reads TGTGCCAGCAGCCCAGTTCTACAGGGAAGCTCCTACGAGCAGTACTTC. It yields the protein CASSPVLQGSSYEQYF. The full variable domain, with the rest looked up from reference TRBV7-6 and TRBJ2-7, is GAGVSQSPRYKVTKRGQDVALRCDPISGHVSLYWYRQALGQGPEFLTYFNYEAQQDKSGLPNDRFSAERPEGSISTLTIQRTEQRDSAMYRCASSPVLQGSSYEQYFGPGTRLTVT.

The rearrangement joins TRBV5-1 to TRBJ1-4; no clear D gene. V shed 1 base and J shed 2 bases, with 12 bases lying between them. The length of the CDR3 is 16 residues. The V gene's germline CDR1 is SGHRS and CDR2 YFSETQ. This CDR3 reads CASSLTLTATNEKLFF. DNA of the CDR3: TGCGCCAGCAGCTTGACCCTCACGGCCACTAATGAAAAACTGTTTTTT.

The gene calls are TRBV20-1 and TRBJ2-7, with D tentatively TRBD2 (5 bases). CDR3 length: 11 amino acids. V lost 6 bases, J lost 7 bases, and 13 bases lay in between. Germline V gene lookup returns CDR1 DFQATT and CDR2 SNEGSKA (reference sequence). The chain's CDR3 is CSAKLRAEQYF. Written as DNA, the CDR3 is TGCAGTGCGAAGTTGAGGGCGGAGCAGTACTTC.